The 20 T cell receptor beta chains presented below share a single source sample, sequenced in a study of shared clonotypes between healthy human individuals. Generated by immunoSEQ multiplex PCR, the TCRdb table keeps only in-frame clones and is missing some. The data contain about 1.4 million clones, roughly 95% of them singletons. Sequencing input: naive CD4+ T cells sorted from blood. As for subset: CD45RA+ positively selected. The receptors here all came from a man aged 25 to 40 in good health.

The CDR3 DNA is TGCGCCAGCAGCCAACCCCAGGACAGGGAGAAGCCTGGAAACACCATATATTTT. This translates into CASSQPQDREKPGNTIYF. The rearrangement uses TRBV4-1 and TRBJ1-3; 8 nucleotides agree with TRBD1. CDR1 and CDR2 (germline): MGHRA, YSYEKL. Trimming took 2 bases from V and 2 from J; bases not matched to a gene: 11. The CDR3 totals 18 residues.

This rearrangement joins TRBV4-1 to TRBJ2-3; D not certain. V was clipped by 1 base and J by 4 bases, with 12 bases between them. In germline, CDR1 is MGHRA, CDR2 YSYEKL. The CDR3 length is 15 residues. CDR3 sequence: CASSQGLDVADTQYF. CDR3 nucleotides: TGCGCCAGCAGCCAAGGTTTAGACGTGGCAGATACGCAGTATTTT.

A single count supports this clone. The CDR3 DNA reads TGTGCCAGCAGCGTACAGGGGGCATCTAATGAGCAGTTCTTC. Encoded protein: CASSVQGASNEQFF. The chain joins TRBV11-3 to TRBJ2-1, with 9 bases aligning to TRBD1. Losses at the gene ends were 5 bases for V and 7 bases for J; bases not matched to a gene: 6. CDR1 and CDR2 from the germline V gene are SGHNT and YENEEA. This CDR3 is built from 14 residues.

Turning to this clone: The junction does not match germline at one end; this may be a read error. The chain recombines TRBV7-2 with TRBJ1-4; D perhaps matches TRBD1 (5 bases). Germline V gives CDR1 SGHTA, CDR2 FQGNSA. The CDR3 is 13 residues long. The CDR3 DNA is TGTGCCAGCAGCCCCACTCCCGGTACAGGTTTTGAATTT. This codes for CASSPTPGTGFEF.

This clone was picked up one time. The V and J genes are TRBV7-2 and TRBJ2-3; D is unresolved. CDR1 and CDR2 from the germline V gene are SGHTA and FQGNSA. The CDR3 has 14 amino acids. V gave up 5 bases and J gave up 4 bases, with 13 bases separating them. The CDR3 DNA reads as TGTGCCAGCAGCATCGGGCCTAGTGCAGATACGCAGTATTTT. It specifies CASSIGPSADTQYF.

The V and J genes are TRBV5-1 and TRBJ1-5, with a weak D call TRBD1 (5 bases). Trimming cost V 0 bases and J 3 bases, with 10 bases left between them. In germline, CDR1 is SGHRS, CDR2 YFSETQ. This CDR3 has 15 amino acids. The CDR3 nucleotides read TGCGCCAGCAGCTTGGTGGGGCAAGACAATCAGCCCCAGCATTTT. This encodes CASSLVGQDNQPQHF.

This chain connects TRBV19 to TRBJ2-1; the match to TRBD2 covers 11 bases. V lost 7 bases to trimming and J lost 7 bases; unmatched junction nucleotides: 9. The CDR3 sequence is 15 residues long. Germline loops: CDR1 LNHDA, CDR2 SQIVND (reference sequence). CDR3 amino acids: CASTTSGSPRNEQFF. Written as DNA, the CDR3 is TGTGCCAGTACCACTAGCGGGAGTCCGAGAAATGAGCAGTTCTTC.

The chain combines TRBV7-2 with TRBJ2-1; possibly TRBD2 for D (5 bases). Germline loops: CDR1 SGHTA, CDR2 FQGNSA. CDR3 length equals 17 residues. With 3 bases removed from V and 0 bases from J, the gap between germline ends came to 15 bases. CDR3 protein: CASSFSSSSISYNEQFF. The DNA for the CDR3 is TGTGCCAGCAGCTTTTCATCTAGCTCCATCTCCTACAATGAGCAGTTCTTC.

This sequence joins TRBV19 and TRBJ2-3; D is possibly TRBD2 (6 bases). The length of the CDR3 is 18 residues. Trimming took off 4 bases at V and 6 bases at J, with 26 bases between the two ends. From germline, CDR1 is LNHDA and CDR2 SQIVND (reference sequence). The CDR3 DNA sequence: TGTGCCAGTAGTACCCCTCGACTCGGAGGGTTGGTATCGGATACGCAGTATTTT. Its translation is CASSTPRLGGLVSDTQYF.

The chain links TRBV5-4 to TRBJ2-7, with 9 bases aligning to TRBD1. The CDR3 is 15 residues long. Per germline, CDR1 SGHNT and CDR2 YYREEE (reference sequence). The V and J ends lost 3 bases and 3 bases, in that order; junction bases with no gene match: 7. DNA of the CDR3: TGTGCCAGCAGCTGGCCGGGACAGGGCCTCTACGAGCAGTACTTC. It specifies CASSWPGQGLYEQYF.

This clone was seen once. This sequence joins TRBV14 and TRBJ2-3; tentative D call: TRBD1 (6 bases). V lost 2 bases and J 8 bases, leaving 11 bases between the germline ends. The CDR3 is 13 amino acids. The germline gives CDR1 SGHDN, CDR2 FVKESK. The CDR3 DNA reads TGTGCCAGCAGCCAAACAGGGACGGTTACGCAGTATTTT. This gives the protein CASSQTGTVTQYF.

V usage is TRBV18 and J usage is TRBJ1-5, with D hard to call. The CDR3 is 14 residues long. With 1 base removed from V and 6 bases from J, the gap between germline ends came to 10 bases. CDR1 and CDR2 from the germline V gene are KGHSH and LQKENI. This CDR3 is CASSPLVGGQPQHF. Written as DNA, the CDR3 is TGTGCCAGCTCACCACTCGTAGGTGGTCAGCCCCAGCATTTT.

The chain couples TRBV27 to TRBJ2-1, with D perhaps TRBD1 (6 bases). The germline V gene has CDR1 MNHEY and CDR2 SMNVEV (reference sequence). This CDR3 has 15 residues. Trimming shortened V by 0 bases and J by 9 bases, and 15 bases separated the two germline ends. CDR3 protein: CASSLSPQGPSEQFF. The CDR3 bases are TGTGCCAGCAGTTTATCCCCACAGGGTCCCAGTGAGCAGTTCTTC.

This clone has more than one count but fewer than ten. CDR3 protein: CAWSVTQNTQYF. CDR3 in DNA: TGTGCCTGGAGTGTAACCCAGAATACGCAGTATTTT. This chain joins TRBV30 and TRBJ2-3; unclear D gene. CDR1 and CDR2 from the germline V gene are GTSNPN and SVGIG (reference sequence). V shed 0 bases and J shed 7 bases, with 8 bases lying between them. The CDR3 is made up of 12 amino acids.

V is TRBV30 and J is TRBJ1-1; 9 nucleotides agree with TRBD1. CDR1 GTSNPN and CDR2 SVGIG come from the germline V gene (reference sequence). With V trimmed by 7 bases and J by 3 bases, 3 bases remained unmatched. This CDR3 comprises 12 residues. Here the CDR3 DNA reads TGTGCCTTTAACAGGGGGCACACTGAAGCTTTCTTT. This codes for CAFNRGHTEAFF. The full variable domain, completed using reference TRBV30 and TRBJ1-1, is SQTIHQWPATLVQPVGSPLSLECTVEGTSNPNLYWYRQAAGRGLQLLFYSVGIGQISSEVPQNLSASRPQDRQFILSSKKLLLSDSGFYLCAFNRGHTEAFFGQGTRLTVV.

V and J are TRBV5-1 and TRBJ2-2; the D is unclear. Germline V gives CDR1 SGHRS, CDR2 YFSETQ. The CDR3 runs 15 residues. V dropped 4 bases and J dropped 6 bases, with 16 bases sitting between them. The CDR3 protein is CASSVTPLGPGELFF. The CDR3 DNA is TGCGCCAGCAGCGTAACACCTCTAGGGCCCGGGGAGCTGTTTTTT.

This chain joins TRBV29-1 and TRBJ2-1, with 10 bases identical to TRBD2. The CDR3 extends over 15 amino acids. Germline values: CDR1 SQVTM, CDR2 ANQGSEA. J lost 9 bases, V lost 4 bases, and 12 bases had no gene match. The CDR3 DNA follows: TGCAGCGTTGTTGGTAGCGGGAGGTCTAGTCGTGAGCAGTTCTTC. This encodes CSVVGSGRSSREQFF.

This clone was recorded a few times. At one of its ends the junction is not consistent with the germline gene, which may arise from a read error. The chain couples TRBV7-7 to TRBJ2-1; no reliable D call. This CDR3 has 13 residues. The V gene's germline CDR1 is SSHAT and CDR2 FNYEAQ (reference sequence). In DNA form, the CDR3 reads TGTGCTAGCAGCTTGTTCTCCTACAATGAGCAGTTCTTC. Its translation: CASSLFSYNEQFF.

For the CDR3, the DNA is TGTGCCAGCAGCAGGGGGATTCAAGAGACCCAGTACTTC. It is translated as CASSRGIQETQYF. This rearrangement joins TRBV7-9 to TRBJ2-5, with D maybe TRBD1 (6 bases). Germline loops: CDR1 SEHNR, CDR2 FQNEAQ (reference sequence). The length of the CDR3 is 13 residues. V gave up 5 bases and J gave up 2 bases, with 9 bases separating them.

CDR3 DNA: TGTGCCAGCAGCCTTTGGACTAGCGGGAGTTCTGTGGCGCAGTACTTC. Residues: CASSLWTSGSSVAQYF. The rearrangement uses TRBV7-8 and TRBJ2-7; 13 nucleotides line up with TRBD2. Germline V lookup: CDR1 SGHVS, CDR2 FQNEAQ. The CDR3 consists of 16 residues. J lost 9 bases, V lost 5 bases, and 13 bases had no gene match. The variable domain in full, completed from reference TRBV7-8 and TRBJ2-7, reads GAGVSQSPRYKVAKRGQDVALRCDPISGHVSLFWYQQALGQGPEFLTYFQNEAQLDKSGLPSDRFFAERPEGSVSTLKIQRTQQEDSAVYLCASSLWTSGSSVAQYFGPGTRLTVT.